The next 13 T cell receptor beta chains were all read from a single sample in a study of blood T cells in healthy people across ages. With a J-beta primer mix and a sample-barcoded 5' primer, a second PCR ran about 6 to 11 cycles. TCRdb ran MiXCR on the 5' RACE reads and lists one entry per CDR3 protein. The sample has 1.2 million to 1.5 million distinct CDR3 sequences; around two fifths are singletons. Input material: blood. These receptors came from a woman younger than 35 in good health.

This clonotype was counted a single time. The chain recombines TRBV20-1 with TRBJ2-5; possible D gene TRBD2, 6 bases. The J call may be wrong; the DNA end is better matched by TRBJ2-1. CDR1 and CDR2 from the germline V gene are DFQATT and SNEGSKA (reference sequence). The CDR3 loop spans 14 amino acids. The CDR3 sequence: CSARDVGTQETQFF. The CDR3 coding sequence is TGCAGTGCTAGAGATGTAGGGACTCAAGAGACCCAGTTCTTC.

In regard to this clonotype: Germline is not matched at one junction end, which may reflect a read error. This chain joins TRBV29-1 and TRBJ2-7, with a possible D match to TRBD1 (6 bases). The germline V gene encodes CDR1 SQVTM and CDR2 ANQGSEA. The CDR3 is 12 amino acids. The CDR3 loop is CGVGQSSYEQYF. CDR3 DNA sequence: TGCGGCGTTGGACAGAGCTCCTACGAGCAGTACTTC.

This chain uses TRBV6-2 or TRBV6-3 with TRBJ1-2, with D unresolved. CDR1 is MNHEY and CDR2 is SVGEGT in the germline V gene. The V end was cut by 6 bases, the J end by 8 bases, with 13 bases between. The CDR3 consists of 12 residues. The CDR3 DNA sequence: TGTGCCAGCAGCCAGTTTGATGGAGGCTACACCTTC. As protein: CASSQFDGGYTF.

This clonotype was recorded a few times. The chain carries TRBV3-1 and TRBJ2-1, with TRBD2 identical over 8 bases. J gave up 2 bases and V 2 bases, and 11 bases lay outside the gene matches. Germline V gives CDR1 LGHDT, CDR2 YNNKEL (reference sequence). The CDR3 is 18 amino acids. The CDR3 region has the DNA TGTGCCAGCAGCCAATCCCCGGGAGGGGACACGACCTACAATGAGCAGTTCTTC. Translation: CASSQSPGGDTTYNEQFF.

This clonotype has more than one count but fewer than ten. This may arise from a read error, as a much more abundant clone is one base away. The rearrangement uses TRBV3-1 and TRBJ2-1; D call uncertain. Trimming shortened V by 2 bases and J by 6 bases, and 2 bases separated the two germline ends. The CDR3 extends over 11 amino acids. Per the germline V gene, CDR1 is LGHDT and CDR2 is YNNKEL (reference sequence). The chain's CDR3 is CASSQPNEQFF. CDR3 DNA sequence: TGTGCCAGCAGCCAACCCAATGAGCAGTTCTTC.

This clonotype was counted a few times. V usage is TRBV29-1 and J usage is TRBJ1-1, with a weak D call TRBD1 (6 bases). This CDR3 is built from 12 residues. Germline V gene data show CDR1 as SQVTM and CDR2 as ANQGSEA. With 7 bases removed from V and 3 bases from J, the gap between germline ends came to 12 bases. CDR3 sequence reads: CSDSDRDTEAFF. In DNA, the CDR3 is TGCAGCGACTCGGACAGAGACACTGAAGCTTTCTTT.

This clonotype was seen only a few times. V gene TRBV7-9 combines with J gene TRBJ2-3; 15 positions agree with TRBD2. There are 19 residues in the CDR3. V lost 4 bases, J lost 3 bases, and 11 bases stayed unmatched. Germline loops: CDR1 SEHNR, CDR2 FQNEAQ (reference sequence). The CDR3 DNA sequence: TGTGCCAGCAGCTCCTGGGGGGGACTAGCGGGAGGAGCGACAGATACGCAGTATTTT. This gives the protein CASSSWGGLAGGATDTQYF.

The chain joins TRBV7-2 to TRBJ2-4, with TRBD2 identical over 7 bases. Unmatched junction bases numbered 5, after V lost 3 bases and J lost 0 bases. This CDR3 contains 16 residues. The germline V gene has CDR1 SGHTA and CDR2 FQGNSA. The CDR3 DNA sequence: TGTGCCAGCAGCTTTTACGGCGGGGGAGCCAAAAACATTCAGTACTTC. This gives the protein CASSFYGGGAKNIQYF.

The table lists this clonotype with a few counts. One junction end does not reproduce the germline sequence, and a read error may be involved. The rearrangement uses TRBV3-1 and TRBJ2-3; TRBD2 might be the D (6 bases). The CDR3 spans 15 residues. Germline loops: CDR1 LGHDT, CDR2 YNNKEL (reference sequence). The CDR3 region is CASSQEGRLGDTQYF. CDR3 DNA sequence: TGTGCCAGCAGTCAAGAGGGGAGGTTAGGAGATACGCAGTATTTT.

V usage is TRBV6-4 and J usage is TRBJ1-1, with D perhaps matching TRBD1 (5 bases). This CDR3 is built from 14 residues. The V gene lost 5 bases and the J gene lost 1 base, with 11 bases spanning the gap. CDR1 is MRHNA, CDR2 SNTAGT, per germline. This chain's CDR3 is CASSPARGNTEAFF. The CDR3 DNA is TGTGCCAGCAGTCCGGCGAGGGGGAACACTGAAGCTTTCTTT.

In its sample, this clonotype was seen a few times. The chain combines TRBV12-3 or TRBV12-4 with TRBJ2-5, with 8 positions matching TRBD2. The length of the CDR3 is 13 residues. Trimming removed 3 bases from V and 7 bases from J; junction bases left unmatched: 4. The CDR3 DNA reads TGTGCCAGCAGTTTTCCCGGGAGGGGGACCCAGTACTTC. It yields the protein CASSFPGRGTQYF.

The CDR3 nucleotides are TGTGCCAGCAGCCTCCGGGACGGTAGTTACCCCCTCCACTTT. Its protein product is CASSLRDGSYPLHF. The chain recombines TRBV5-4 with TRBJ1-6; possibly TRBD1 for D (5 bases). The CDR3 sequence is 14 residues long. The V gene lost 4 bases and the J gene lost 13 bases, with 18 bases spanning the gap. The germline CDR1 and CDR2 sequences are SGHNT and YYREEE (reference sequence).

This clonotype came up once. The CDR3 loop reads CASSHRSDRLGEQYF. The DNA for the CDR3 is TGCGCCAGCAGCCACCGGTCCGACAGGTTGGGGGAGCAGTACTTC. The chain recombines TRBV4-1 with TRBJ2-5; maybe TRBD1 (6 bases). Deletions cut 3 bases from V and 11 bases from J, with 22 bases between. The germline V gene has CDR1 MGHRA and CDR2 YSYEKL. CDR3 length: 15 residues.